The 32 T cell receptor beta chains presented below share a single source sample, sequenced in a study of blood T cell repertoires in COVID-19. Sequenced by immunoSEQ multiplex PCR; TCRdb stores in-frame clones only, minus some. The sample records some 410,000 clones, approximately 90% being singletons. The sequenced sample consisted of PBMCs or T cells enriched from blood (not recorded which). The origin of the receptors is a woman aged 30 to 39 with acute COVID-19.

Written as DNA, the CDR3 is TGTGCCAGCAGCTTGGGGGGCTACGATCAGCCCCAGCATTTT. Encoded protein: CASSLGGYDQPQHF. The chain has TRBV5-6 and TRBJ1-5; TRBD1 is a possible D gene (5 bases). V lost 0 bases, J lost 5 bases, and 9 bases lay in between. The V gene's germline CDR1 is SGHDT and CDR2 YYEEEE. There are 14 residues in the CDR3.

V and J are TRBV27 and TRBJ2-7; 12 positions agree with TRBD2. V was clipped by 8 bases and J by 8 bases; unmatched bases: 10. Germline loops: CDR1 MNHEY, CDR2 SMNVEV (reference sequence). The CDR3 runs to 14 residues. CDR3 amino acids: CASRETSGSNKQYF. CDR3 nucleotides: TGTGCCAGCCGAGAGACTAGCGGGAGTAATAAGCAGTACTTC.

CDR3 DNA: TGTGCCAGTAGAAGCCGGGACAATACTCAGCCCCAGCATTTT. Its protein product is CASRSRDNTQPQHF. The chain links TRBV19 to TRBJ1-5; D is perhaps TRBD1 (6 bases). V gave up 6 bases and J gave up 6 bases, with 15 bases separating them. The length of the CDR3 is 14 residues. Looked up from germline, CDR1 is LNHDA and CDR2 is SQIVND (reference sequence). The complete variable domain, with remaining parts taken from reference TRBV19 and TRBJ1-5, reads DGGITQSPKYLFRKEGQNVTLSCEQNLNHDAMYWYRQDPGQGLRLIYYSQIVNDFQKGDIAEGYSVSREKKESFPLTVTSAQKNPTAFYLCASRSRDNTQPQHFGDGTRLSIL.

The chain combines TRBV6-5 with TRBJ1-1; D perhaps matches TRBD1 (5 bases). With 2 bases removed from V and 4 bases from J, the gap between germline ends came to 8 bases. CDR3 size: 13 residues. Germline loops: CDR1 MNHEY, CDR2 SVGAGI. The CDR3 sequence is CASSYAGGTEAFF. The CDR3 DNA follows: TGTGCCAGCAGTTACGCGGGGGGCACTGAAGCTTTCTTT.

This clone was seen a single time. The chain uses TRBV30 and TRBJ1-6; 8 bases map to TRBD1. Losses at the gene ends were 5 bases for V and 0 bases for J; bases not matched to a gene: 9. From germline, CDR1 is GTSNPN and CDR2 SVGIG (reference sequence). The CDR3 totals 17 residues. Here the CDR3 reads CAWLAGGLSSYNSPLHF. The CDR3 DNA follows: TGTGCCTGGCTGGCAGGGGGCCTTAGCTCCTATAATTCACCCCTCCACTTT.

The rearrangement links TRBV5-5 to TRBJ2-7; 9 bases are a match to TRBD1. This CDR3 spans 16 amino acids. Per germline, CDR1 SGHKS and CDR2 YYEKEE (reference sequence). The ends lost 1 base at V and 7 bases at J; junction bases unmatched: 12. The DNA for the CDR3 is TGTGCCAGCAGCTTGACTTTTTGGACAGGGGATCGGGAGCAGTACTTC. It yields the protein CASSLTFWTGDREQYF. Using reference TRBV5-5 and TRBJ2-7 for the parts outside the CDR3, the full variable domain is DAGVTQSPTHLIKTRGQQVTLRCSPISGHKSVSWYQQVLGQGPQFIFQYYEKEERGRGNFPDRFSARQFPNYSSELNVNALLLGDSALYLCASSLTFWTGDREQYFGPGTRLTVT.

Only one count was recorded for this clone. V is TRBV19 and J is TRBJ1-2; TRBD1 is a possible D gene (6 bases). V was pared by 6 bases and J by 0 bases, with 14 bases between. Germline CDR1 is LNHDA and CDR2 is SQIVND (reference sequence). The CDR3 consists of 15 residues. CDR3: CASSPDSDSNYGYTF. CDR3 nucleotide sequence: TGTGCCAGTAGCCCGGACAGCGACTCTAACTATGGCTACACCTTC.

The genes are TRBV28 and TRBJ1-2; 11 bases line up with TRBD1. Trimming took 6 bases from V and 7 from J; bases not matched to a gene: 4. The CDR3 has 13 residues. Germline CDR1 MDHEN, CDR2 SYDVKM. As DNA, the CDR3 is TGTGCCAGCAGCCCTGGACAGGGGGCTGGCTACACCTTC. This gives the protein CASSPGQGAGYTF.

This rearrangement joins TRBV7-2 to TRBJ2-1; 7 bases are shared with TRBD2. Germline V gene sequence: CDR1 SGHTA, CDR2 FQGNSA. This CDR3 spans 15 amino acids. With 5 bases clipped from V and 0 bases from J, the junction kept 4 bases outside the gene matches. For the CDR3, the DNA is TGTGCCAGCAGCATCGGGGGGACCTCCTACAATGAGCAGTTCTTC. Translation gives CASSIGGTSYNEQFF.

The chain combines TRBV5-1 with TRBJ2-5; perhaps TRBD2 as D (8 bases). There are 16 residues in the CDR3. The V end was cut by 3 bases, the J end by 5 bases, with 20 bases between. From germline, CDR1 is SGHRS and CDR2 YFSETQ. The CDR3, as DNA: TGCGCCAGCAGCTCGGGAGGGACAGCTGGGGGGGAGACCCAGTACTTC. It yields the protein CASSSGGTAGGETQYF.

This chain joins TRBV29-1 and TRBJ2-1; D is possibly TRBD1 (6 bases). The ends were cut back, 6 bases at V and 7 bases at J, with 19 bases in the middle. The CDR3 contains 14 residues. CDR1 is SQVTM, CDR2 ANQGSEA, per germline. In DNA form, the CDR3 reads TGCAGCGTCCCCCCCGGACAGAGGGGGAATGAGCAGTTCTTC. Amino acids: CSVPPGQRGNEQFF.

The chain uses TRBV19 and TRBJ1-6; 7 positions match TRBD1. The CDR3 loop spans 17 amino acids. V was clipped by 5 bases and J by 4 bases; unmatched bases: 11. Germline CDR1 reads LNHDA; CDR2 reads SQIVND (reference sequence). The CDR3 is CASSPSTGTLYNSPLHF. The CDR3 DNA reads TGTGCCAGTAGTCCCTCGACAGGGACCCTATATAATTCACCCCTCCACTTT.

The chain couples TRBV18 to TRBJ1-1, with D possibly being TRBD1 (5 bases). The germline V gene has CDR1 KGHSH and CDR2 LQKENI. The CDR3 contains 12 residues. With 5 bases removed from V and 8 bases from J, the gap between germline ends came to 12 bases. The CDR3 spells CASSTVGGEAFF. For the CDR3, the DNA is TGTGCCAGCTCAACGGTCGGGGGGGAAGCTTTCTTT.

The chain joins TRBV2 to TRBJ1-4; no definite D call. Germline CDR1 and CDR2: SNHLY and FYNNEI. V lost 2 bases, J lost 1 base, and 8 bases lay in between. CDR3 length: 15 amino acids. The CDR3 nucleotides are TGTGCCAGCAGTGAATTCCGGGAAACTAATGAAAAACTGTTTTTT. It is translated as CASSEFRETNEKLFF. Combining the CDR3 with reference TRBV2 and TRBJ1-4 gives the whole variable domain EPEVTQTPSHQVTQMGQEVILRCVPISNHLYFYWYRQILGQKVEFLVSFYNNEISEKSEIFDDQFSVERPDGSNFTLKIRSTKLEDSAMYFCASSEFRETNEKLFFGSGTQLSVL.

This clone has only a few counts. In nucleotides, the CDR3 is TGTGCCAGCCGCCGGGGGGATTCCACTGAAGCTTTCTTT. Translating it yields CASRRGDSTEAFF. J is TRBJ1-1 and V is TRBV18, with D tentatively TRBD1 (5 bases). Per germline, CDR1 KGHSH and CDR2 LQKENI. The V end lost 8 bases, the J end lost 4 bases, and 14 bases lay between the germline ends. The CDR3 sequence is 13 residues long.

The chain recombines TRBV6-5 with TRBJ2-6, with a tentative D call TRBD2 (5 bases). The CDR3 is 16 residues long. V lost 0 bases, J lost 2 bases, and 8 bases lay in between. CDR1 and CDR2 (germline): MNHEY, SVGAGI. CDR3 in DNA: TGTGCCAGCAGTTACTCGAAGAGGGCTGGGGCCAACGTCCTGACTTTC. Its protein product is CASSYSKRAGANVLTF.

The CDR3 sequence is CASSPGQTSNQPQHF. CDR3 DNA: TGCGCCAGCAGTCCGGGACAAACCTCCAATCAGCCCCAGCATTTT. This chain joins TRBV5-1 and TRBJ1-5, with D possibly being TRBD1 (6 bases). CDR1 is SGHRS, CDR2 YFSETQ, per germline. V shed 5 bases and J shed 3 bases, with 15 bases lying between them. This CDR3 has 15 residues.

This chain links TRBV4-1 with TRBJ2-7; D may be TRBD2 (6 bases). Germline CDR1 MGHRA, CDR2 YSYEKL. Trimming cost V 4 bases and J 3 bases, with 16 bases left between them. This CDR3 comprises 15 residues. DNA of the CDR3: TGCGCCAGCAGCCCACGGAGGGGCCTACTCTACGAGCAGTACTTC. This translates into CASSPRRGLLYEQYF.

The chain has TRBV19 and TRBJ1-6; 8 bases match TRBD1. Germline CDR1 and CDR2: LNHDA and SQIVND (reference sequence). V lost 2 bases and J lost 7; bases outside the gene matches: 7. The CDR3 loop spans 16 amino acids. CDR3 DNA: TGTGCCAGTAGTATATCCCGTACAGGGGGGAATTCACCCCTCCACTTT. It is translated as CASSISRTGGNSPLHF.

This clone was detected only once. The chain links TRBV30 to TRBJ1-2, with 9 bases identical to TRBD1. J lost 7 bases, V lost 3 bases, and 3 bases had no gene match. The CDR3 is 12 amino acids. Per the germline V gene, CDR1 is GTSNPN and CDR2 is SVGIG (reference sequence). CDR3 bases: TGTGCCTGGAGGACAGGGGGTCTTGGCTACACCTTC. This sequence encodes CAWRTGGLGYTF.

This clone was seen more than once but under ten times. The chain employs TRBV6-2 or TRBV6-3 and TRBJ2-4, with D maybe TRBD2 (7 bases). The CDR3 contains 17 residues. Trimming took off 2 bases at V and 1 base at J, with 15 bases between the two ends. Germline-derived CDR1 and CDR2 are MNHEY and SVGEGT. The CDR3 sequence is CASSYTPGGPAKNIQYF. In DNA form, the CDR3 reads TGTGCCAGCAGTTACACCCCCGGGGGGCCGGCCAAAAACATTCAGTACTTC.

The chain carries TRBV3-1 (or the pseudogene TRBV3-2) and TRBJ1-2, with 9 bases lining up with TRBD1. V shed 3 bases and J 4 bases; nucleotides not matched to a gene: 3. Germline-derived CDR1 and CDR2 are LGHDT and YNNKEL (reference sequence). The CDR3 extends over 14 amino acids. This chain's CDR3 is CASSQLTGGYGYTF. CDR3 sequence (DNA): TGTGCCAGCAGCCAGTTGACAGGGGGCTATGGCTACACCTTC.

J is TRBJ2-3 and V is TRBV6-5; D is ambiguous. The CDR3 contains 11 residues. The V end lost 5 bases, the J end lost 2 bases, and 2 bases lay between the germline ends. Germline loops: CDR1 MNHEY, CDR2 SVGAGI. The chain's CDR3 is CASSHTDTQYF. CDR3 nucleotide sequence: TGTGCCAGCAGTCACACAGATACGCAGTATTTT.

The V and J genes are TRBV5-1 and TRBJ2-3; 10 bases are shared with TRBD2. J was trimmed by 0 bases and V by 4 bases; bases with no gene match: 2. The length of the CDR3 is 15 residues. Germline CDR1 is SGHRS and CDR2 is YFSETQ. CDR3: CASSISGGSTDTQYF. The CDR3 nucleotides are TGCGCCAGCAGCATTAGCGGGGGGAGCACAGATACGCAGTATTTT.

As DNA, the CDR3 is TGTGCCAGCAGCTTAGCAGGAGCCGGGGTGGTTAATTCACCCCTCCACTTT. It translates to CASSLAGAGVVNSPLHF. The rearrangement joins TRBV7-2 to TRBJ1-6; D gene uncertain. The CDR3 has 17 residues. CDR1 is SGHTA and CDR2 is FQGNSA in the germline V gene. The V end was cut by 0 bases, the J end by 6 bases, with 15 bases between.

A few counts support this clone. The J gene is TRBJ1-2, the V gene TRBV3-1 (or the pseudogene TRBV3-2); TRBD1 might be the D (6 bases). V was clipped by 4 bases and J by 0 bases, with 9 bases between them. This CDR3 is 14 amino acids long. Germline-derived CDR1 and CDR2 are LGHDT and YNNKEL (reference sequence). The CDR3 sequence: CASSRGLTNYGYTF. CDR3 sequence (DNA): TGTGCCAGCAGCCGGGGGCTCACTAACTATGGCTACACCTTC.

The rearrangement links TRBV24-1 to TRBJ2-7; 7 bases are a match to TRBD1. This CDR3 contains 14 residues. Looked up from germline, CDR1 is KGHDR and CDR2 is SFDVKD. The trim removed 4 bases at V and 3 bases at J, leaving 5 bases unmatched. As DNA, the CDR3 is TGTGCCACCAGTGAGGGGACAGAGAGCTACGAGCAGTACTTC. The encoded protein is CATSEGTESYEQYF.

This rearrangement joins TRBV29-1 to TRBJ2-7; TRBD1 aligns across 7 bases. The CDR3 is 14 residues long. Trimming at V came to 3 bases and at J to 3 bases, leaving 8 bases not matched to a gene. The germline V gene has CDR1 SQVTM and CDR2 ANQGSEA. CDR3 residues: CSVDIGGSNYEQYF. The CDR3 DNA sequence: TGCAGCGTTGATATAGGGGGCAGTAACTACGAGCAGTACTTC.

A remark on this clone: Other DNA sequences in this sample translate to the same CDR3. The J gene is TRBJ2-2, the V gene TRBV7-2; 8 positions match TRBD1. V gave up 2 bases and J gave up 2 bases; unmatched junction bases: 1. The CDR3 sequence is 15 residues long. CDR1 is SGHTA and CDR2 is FQGNSA in the germline V gene. The CDR3 DNA reads TGTGCCAGCAGCTTACAGGGGGCTAACACCGGGGAGCTGTTTTTT. This sequence encodes CASSLQGANTGELFF. The whole variable domain, filled in from reference TRBV7-2 and TRBJ2-2, reads GAGVSQSPSNKVTEKGKDVELRCDPISGHTALYWYRQSLGQGLEFLIYFQGNSAPDKSGLPSDRFSAERTGGSVSTLTIQRTQQEDSAVYLCASSLQGANTGELFFGEGSRLTVL.

This sequence joins TRBV6-6 and TRBJ2-1; 10 nucleotides line up with TRBD2. J was trimmed by 9 bases and V by 5 bases; bases with no gene match: 10. Germline values: CDR1 MNHNY, CDR2 SVGAGI (reference sequence). The CDR3 is 15 residues long. The CDR3 DNA reads TGTGCCAGCAGTATCGGCCTAGCGGGGGCTGGTGAGCAGTTCTTC. It codes for CASSIGLAGAGEQFF.

This chain connects TRBV6-5 to TRBJ1-3; D uncertain. Trimming took off 9 bases at V and 0 bases at J, with 6 bases between the two ends. The CDR3 has 12 residues. The V gene's germline CDR1 is MNHEY and CDR2 SVGAGI. CDR3 loop: CARQSSGNTIYF. The CDR3 bases are TGTGCCAGACAGAGCTCTGGAAACACCATATATTTT.

The CDR3 nucleotides read TGCAGCGTTGAAGATCGGCAGGGATCGGTTAAACTGTTTTTT. It encodes CSVEDRQGSVKLFF. The rearrangement joins TRBV29-1 to TRBJ1-4, with D possibly being TRBD1 (5 bases). The V gene lost 0 bases and the J gene lost 11 bases, with 16 bases spanning the gap. The length of the CDR3 is 14 residues. The germline V gene has CDR1 SQVTM and CDR2 ANQGSEA.